The source of this TCR beta chain is a study of shared clonotypes between healthy human individuals. Study-wide findings and caveats: The generation probabilities recorded for non-shared clonotypes fell below those of clonotypes shared by all four donors.

Sequenced by immunoSEQ multiplex PCR; TCRdb stores in-frame clones only, minus some. The repertoire holds over 400,000 clones, with roughly 95% as singletons. V lost 2 bases, J lost 4 bases, and 15 bases lay in between. Germline lookup yields CDR1 MDHEN and CDR2 SYDVKM. This CDR3 is 15 amino acids long. On this clone: The antigen remains undetermined.

Sequenced: naive CD4+ T cells sorted from blood. Subset denoted: CD45RA+ positively selected. This receptor was taken from a woman in her 30s in good health. The chain joins TRBV28 to TRBJ2-7, with D perhaps assigned TRBD1 or TRBD2 (5 bases each). CDR3: CASSLGGAGEYEQYF. CDR3 DNA: TGTGCCAGCAGTTTAGGGGGAGCAGGAGAATACGAGCAGTACTTC.